This T cell receptor beta chain was sequenced in a study of blood T cell repertoires in COVID-19. This study enrolled people aged about 18 to 90 from 20 to 25 US geographic areas. Donors in Cohort 3 counted as recovered after two negative PCRs, clearance, or symptom resolution. The method was immunoSEQ multiplex PCR; TCRdb's version includes in-frame clones alone and lacks a portion of them. The sample lists a few hundred thousand clones, roughly 91% seen once, with 1.5% to 2% in the top ten. J gave up 7 bases and V 5 bases, and 8 bases lay outside the gene matches. The CDR3 covers 14 residues. Looked up from germline, CDR1 is KGHDR and CDR2 is SFDVKD.

This rearrangement joins TRBV24-1 to TRBJ2-7, with 9 bases lining up with TRBD2. The receptor was isolated from a woman younger than 45 who had recovered from COVID-19. Sequencing was done on a sample of PBMCs or T cells enriched from blood (not recorded which). CDR3 nucleotides: TGTGCCACCAGTGGAGCGGGAGGTCTGGAAGAGCAGTACTTC. Its protein product is CATSGAGGLEEQYF.